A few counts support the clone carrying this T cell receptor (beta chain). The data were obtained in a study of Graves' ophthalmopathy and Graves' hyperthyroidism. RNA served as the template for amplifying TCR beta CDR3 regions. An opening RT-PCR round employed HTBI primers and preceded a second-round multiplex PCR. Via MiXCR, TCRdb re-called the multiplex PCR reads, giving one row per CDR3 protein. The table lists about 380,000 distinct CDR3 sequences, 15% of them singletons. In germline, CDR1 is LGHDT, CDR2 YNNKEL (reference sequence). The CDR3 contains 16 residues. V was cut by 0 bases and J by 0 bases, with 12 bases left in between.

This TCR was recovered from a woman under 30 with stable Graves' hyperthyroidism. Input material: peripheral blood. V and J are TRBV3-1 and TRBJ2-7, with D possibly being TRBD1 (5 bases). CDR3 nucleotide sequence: TGTGCCAGCAGCCAAGATGTTTGGCAGGGCTCCTACGAGCAGTACTTC. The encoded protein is CASSQDVWQGSYEQYF.